The 28 T cell receptor beta chains below come from one sample, sequenced in a study of shared T cell receptors in the human thymus. Sequencing used immunoSEQ multiplex PCR; TCRdb keeps in-frame clones, though not all of them. The table records 600,000 to 900,000 clones, 75% to 90% of them present only once. In addition, the sample was reused for a study of human thymus T cells.

Material for sequencing was thymocytes. These receptors all stem from a girl under three years old with a congenital heart defect.

The chain couples TRBV19 to TRBJ2-1; a possible D gene is TRBD1 (5 bases). The CDR3 is 21 amino acids. The ends were cut back, 8 bases at V and 5 bases at J, with 37 bases in the middle. Germline V gene data show CDR1 as LNHDA and CDR2 as SQIVND (reference sequence). The DNA of the CDR3 is TGTGCCAGTGGGGCTGTTTATCCTCCGACCTTCGCCTCCTACCCCCACAATGAGCAGTTCTTC. This sequence encodes CASGAVYPPTFASYPHNEQFF.

The chain carries TRBV4-1 and TRBJ2-4; possible D gene TRBD2, 5 bases. V was pared by 3 bases and J by 5 bases, with 14 bases between. Germline V gene data show CDR1 as MGHRA and CDR2 as YSYEKL. CDR3 length equals 15 residues. CDR3 in amino acids: CASSHRFVEENIQYF. CDR3 nucleotide sequence: TGCGCCAGCAGCCACCGCTTTGTGGAGGAAAACATTCAGTACTTC.

This chain joins TRBV4-1 and TRBJ1-1; no clear D gene. Per the germline V gene, CDR1 is MGHRA and CDR2 is YSYEKL. The CDR3 consists of 15 residues. Trimming cost V 1 base and J 10 bases, with 19 bases left between them. For the CDR3, the DNA is TGCGCCAGCAGCCAAGTAGTTATAGGAGAGCTTGGAGCTTTCTTT. It encodes CASSQVVIGELGAFF.

The rearrangement joins TRBV5-3 to TRBJ1-6; D possibly corresponds to TRBD1 (6 bases). TRBV5-3 is recorded as an ORF, its role being uncertain. V shed 5 bases and J shed 6 bases, with 12 bases lying between them. The CDR3 runs 14 residues. CDR3 in DNA: TGTGCCAGAAGGTGGACAGAGGCTAATTCACCCCTCCACTTT. Translation gives CARRWTEANSPLHF.

The V and J genes are TRBV19 and TRBJ1-5; 8 bases are shared with TRBD1. The V gene's germline CDR1 is LNHDA and CDR2 SQIVND (reference sequence). The CDR3 covers 13 residues. The junction had 3 bases not matched to a gene; V was cut back by 6 bases and J by 5 bases. Here the CDR3 reads CASRPDRDQPQHF. CDR3 nucleotide sequence: TGTGCCAGTAGACCGGACAGGGATCAGCCCCAGCATTTT. The whole variable domain, remainder taken from reference TRBV19 and TRBJ1-5, is DGGITQSPKYLFRKEGQNVTLSCEQNLNHDAMYWYRQDPGQGLRLIYYSQIVNDFQKGDIAEGYSVSREKKESFPLTVTSAQKNPTAFYLCASRPDRDQPQHFGDGTRLSIL.

J is TRBJ1-2 and V is TRBV5-1; D remains ambiguous. The CDR3 is made up of 14 amino acids. V was trimmed by 0 bases and J by 4 bases, leaving 10 bases between them. Germline V gene sequence: CDR1 SGHRS, CDR2 YFSETQ. CDR3 sequence: CASSLAGRIYGYTF. The DNA for the CDR3 is TGCGCCAGCAGCTTGGCCGGTAGAATCTATGGCTACACCTTC.

This chain links TRBV28 with TRBJ1-6; 7 bases align to TRBD1. With V trimmed by 6 bases and J by 7 bases, 12 bases remained unmatched. The CDR3 length is 16 residues. The germline gives CDR1 MDHEN, CDR2 SYDVKM. CDR3 region: CASSRKWAGGNSPLHF. CDR3 coding DNA: TGTGCCAGCAGCCGAAAATGGGCAGGGGGGAATTCACCCCTCCACTTT.

The chain employs TRBV25-1 and TRBJ1-2, with 11 bases matching TRBD1. The germline gives CDR1 MGHDK, CDR2 SYGVNS. The J segment lost 5 bases and the V segment lost 3 bases, leaving 11 bases of the junction unmatched. The CDR3 covers 17 residues. CDR3 in DNA: TGTGCCAGCAGTGAGTGGCCGGACAGGGGGCTTGAGTATGGCTACACCTTC. Its protein is CASSEWPDRGLEYGYTF.

The genes are TRBV7-6 and TRBJ2-5, with 8 bases lining up with TRBD1. Germline trimming cut 2 bases from V and 1 base from J; bases unmatched to any gene: 3. This CDR3 has 15 amino acids. Germline values: CDR1 SGHVS, CDR2 FNYEAQ. The CDR3 DNA reads TGTGCCAGCAGCTTACATCAGGGGGCCCAAGAGACCCAGTACTTC. Translation: CASSLHQGAQETQYF.

This chain joins TRBV20-1 and TRBJ1-1; a weak D match, TRBD1 (6 bases). The germline CDR1 and CDR2 sequences are DFQATT and SNEGSKA (reference sequence). This CDR3 comprises 11 residues. Trimming removed 6 bases at V and 6 bases at J, with 11 bases between. CDR3 sequence reads: CSAADRSEAFF. DNA of the CDR3: TGCAGTGCGGCAGACAGGTCTGAAGCTTTCTTT.

The gene calls are TRBV18 and TRBJ1-2; perhaps TRBD1 as D (5 bases). The CDR3 runs 14 residues. Germline CDR1 reads KGHSH; CDR2 reads LQKENI. V was trimmed by 4 bases and J by 4 bases, leaving 13 bases between them. Written as DNA, the CDR3 is TGTGCCAGCTCACAAGCTTGGGGACTCTATGGCTACACCTTC. Residues: CASSQAWGLYGYTF.

V and J are TRBV6-1 and TRBJ1-2; maybe TRBD1 (6 bases). This CDR3 is 13 amino acids long. The germline V gene has CDR1 MNHNS and CDR2 SASEGT. The V end was cut by 6 bases, the J end by 7 bases, with 15 bases between. The CDR3 DNA is TGTGCCAGCAGACCCGGGACACATGTTGGCTACACCTTC. Protein sequence: CASRPGTHVGYTF.

This chain connects TRBV9 to TRBJ1-3; the D is unclear. V gave up 2 bases and J gave up 4 bases, with 7 bases separating them. CDR3 length: 13 amino acids. Germline lookup yields CDR1 SGDLS and CDR2 YYNGEE. The CDR3 region has the DNA TGTGCCAGCAGCGTTAGTTGGGGAAACACCATATATTTT. This gives the protein CASSVSWGNTIYF.

This chain connects TRBV4-1 to TRBJ2-3; D is ambiguous. This CDR3 is built from 14 residues. The V gene's germline CDR1 is MGHRA and CDR2 YSYEKL. Trimming stripped 1 base from V and 0 bases from J, with 5 bases between. CDR3 DNA sequence: TGCGCCAGCAGCCAAGGTCGGAGCACAGATACGCAGTATTTT. Its translation is CASSQGRSTDTQYF.

This chain joins TRBV25-1 and TRBJ1-1, with TRBD1 as a possible D gene (6 bases). V was pared by 0 bases and J by 5 bases, with 16 bases between. The CDR3 extends over 16 amino acids. Germline loops: CDR1 MGHDK, CDR2 SYGVNS. The CDR3 DNA is TGTGCCAGCAGTGAATATAGCGTCAGGGGAGGGACTGAAGCTTTCTTT. Protein sequence: CASSEYSVRGGTEAFF.

This clone was observed a single time. The V and J genes are TRBV6-1 and TRBJ1-5, with TRBD1 matching 9 bases. Germline lookup yields CDR1 MNHNS and CDR2 SASEGT. V lost 5 bases to trimming and J lost 7 bases; unmatched junction nucleotides: 9. CDR3 length: 15 residues. The chain's CDR3 is CASSTPDRGGQPQHF. The DNA of the CDR3 is TGTGCCAGCAGTACCCCGGACAGGGGCGGACAGCCCCAGCATTTT.

The rearrangement joins TRBV19 to TRBJ1-3; 11 bases agree with TRBD1. With V trimmed by 6 bases and J by 3 bases, 13 bases remained unmatched. Germline assignment: CDR1 LNHDA and CDR2 SQIVND (reference sequence). The CDR3 runs 18 residues. The CDR3 nucleotides read TGTGCCAGTAGAAAGATGGACAGGGGGCCCTTATTTGGAAACACCATATATTTT. This gives the protein CASRKMDRGPLFGNTIYF. The full variable domain, rest sourced from reference TRBV19 and TRBJ1-3, is DGGITQSPKYLFRKEGQNVTLSCEQNLNHDAMYWYRQDPGQGLRLIYYSQIVNDFQKGDIAEGYSVSREKKESFPLTVTSAQKNPTAFYLCASRKMDRGPLFGNTIYFGEGSWLTVV.

The chain combines TRBV10-3 with TRBJ1-5; tentative D call: TRBD1 (5 bases). The germline gives CDR1 ENHRY, CDR2 SYGVKD. Trimming left V 6 bases short and J 3 bases short, with 9 bases between. The CDR3 totals 13 residues. The CDR3 DNA is TGTGCCATCAGCCGACAGAACAATCAGCCCCAGCATTTT. Residues: CAISRQNNQPQHF.

The V and J genes are TRBV27 and TRBJ2-1; 8 nucleotides agree with TRBD2. CDR3 size: 15 residues. Germline V gives CDR1 MNHEY, CDR2 SMNVEV (reference sequence). J lost 0 bases, V lost 6 bases, and 4 bases had no gene match. CDR3 loop: CASRLSGTSYNEQFF. As DNA, the CDR3 is TGTGCCAGCAGACTTAGCGGGACCTCCTACAATGAGCAGTTCTTC.

The gene calls are TRBV18 and TRBJ2-7; 8 bases match TRBD1. CDR3 length equals 13 residues. The V segment lost 6 bases and the J segment 6 bases; nucleotides outside the gene matches: 7. CDR1 is KGHSH, CDR2 LQKENI, per germline. CDR3 bases: TGTGCCAGCTCGGAGGGACAGGTGACCGAGCAGTACTTC. Encoded protein: CASSEGQVTEQYF.

The chain couples TRBV6-5 to TRBJ1-1, with TRBD1 as a possible D gene (6 bases). V shed 2 bases and J shed 7 bases, with 14 bases lying between them. Germline V CDR1 and CDR2: MNHEY, SVGAGI. The CDR3 runs to 14 residues. CDR3 nucleotides: TGTGCCAGCAGTTACAACCAAACAGGGTATGAAGCTTTCTTT. It is translated as CASSYNQTGYEAFF.

This clone was detected a few times. CDR3 sequence reads: CASSRRQGDYGYTF. DNA of the CDR3: TGCGCCAGCAGCCGGCGGCAGGGTGACTATGGCTACACCTTC. The chain carries TRBV4-1 and TRBJ1-2, with TRBD1 as a possible D gene (5 bases). This CDR3 region has 14 residues. The germline CDR1 and CDR2 sequences are MGHRA and YSYEKL. V was trimmed by 4 bases and J by 3 bases, leaving 12 bases between them.

This clone has more than one count but fewer than ten. This chain joins TRBV14 and TRBJ1-6; 9 bases line up with TRBD1. V lost 1 base, J lost 3 bases, and 4 bases stayed unmatched. CDR3 length: 17 amino acids. The germline V gene encodes CDR1 SGHDN and CDR2 FVKESK. This CDR3 reads CASSQAETGGYNSPLHF. The CDR3 DNA follows: TGTGCCAGCAGCCAAGCTGAGACAGGGGGCTATAATTCACCCCTCCACTTT.

This clone occurred once. The V and J genes are TRBV7-9 and TRBJ2-2; TRBD1 aligns across 10 bases. The length of the CDR3 is 18 residues. Per the germline V gene, CDR1 is SEHNR and CDR2 is FQNEAQ (reference sequence). J lost 6 bases, V lost 5 bases, and 15 bases had no gene match. CDR3 sequence: CASSEPRTGGCGAGELFF. For the CDR3, the DNA is TGTGCCAGCAGCGAGCCGCGGACAGGGGGTTGTGGTGCCGGGGAGCTGTTTTTT.

The gene calls are TRBV28 and TRBJ1-5, with TRBD1 matching over 10 bases. Germline V CDR1 and CDR2: MDHEN, SYDVKM. The CDR3 length is 16 residues. V shed 6 bases, J shed 4 bases, and the junction held 9 bases outside the gene matches. This CDR3 reads CASRRPGQGTNQPQHF. The CDR3, as DNA: TGTGCCAGCAGGCGACCGGGACAGGGGACTAATCAGCCCCAGCATTTT.

This clone was seen just once. V usage is TRBV14 and J usage is TRBJ1-3; D ambiguous. Germline V gene sequence: CDR1 SGHDN, CDR2 FVKESK. The CDR3 spans 14 residues. With 2 bases removed from V and 1 base from J, the gap between germline ends came to 6 bases. CDR3 DNA: TGTGCCAGCAGCCAAACGGAGTCTGGAAACACCATATATTTT. Translated: CASSQTESGNTIYF. The full variable domain, its missing parts supplied by reference TRBV14 and TRBJ1-3, is EAGVTQFPSHSVIEKGQTVTLRCDPISGHDNLYWYRRVMGKEIKFLLHFVKESKQDESGMPNNRFLAERTGGTYSTLKVQPAELEDSGVYFCASSQTESGNTIYFGEGSWLTVV.

This clone was seen a single time. The chain is built from TRBV6-1 and TRBJ1-1; no definite D call. The V and J ends lost 0 bases and 0 bases respectively, with 17 bases between them. The CDR3 has 18 amino acids. Germline V gene lookup returns CDR1 MNHNS and CDR2 SASEGT. Here the CDR3 DNA reads TGTGCCAGCAGTGAAGCGTTCCGATGGCAGTACATGAACACTGAAGCTTTCTTT. It is translated as CASSEAFRWQYMNTEAFF.

This chain connects TRBV7-9 to TRBJ2-5; TRBD1 matches at 7 bases. In germline, CDR1 is SEHNR, CDR2 FQNEAQ (reference sequence). The CDR3 is 14 amino acids. V dropped 3 bases and J dropped 4; count of bases not matched to a gene: 5. The CDR3 DNA follows: TGTGCCAGCAGCTTGACAGGGTCGGGAGAGACCCAGTACTTC. Its translation: CASSLTGSGETQYF.